This T cell receptor (beta chain) was obtained from a study of T-cell reconstitution after alpha-beta-depleted transplantation in children. The CDR3 length is 14 residues. Germline CDR1 reads SGHAT; CDR2 reads FQNNGV. This clonotype was detected a few times. One end of the junction varies from germline; a read error may be responsible. Unique molecular identifiers were incorporated during preparation of the TCRbeta library. MiXCR, run by TCRdb on the PCR reads, gives a single entry per CDR3 protein. The data hold about 610,000 distinct CDR3 sequences, with under 12% observed a single time. The source material was PBMCs from the stem cell graft donor, sampled from the stem cell graft. The receptor comes from a human donor who donated a stem cell graft to a child with acute myeloid leukemia. The chain couples TRBV11-2 to TRBJ2-7, with no clear D. The CDR3 spells CASNLMFSSYEQYF. The CDR3 DNA follows: TGTGCCAGCAACTTAATGTTTTCCTCCTACGAGCAGTACTTC.